This T cell receptor beta chain comes out of a study of T cells in Graves' hyperthyroidism and ophthalmopathy. Amplified regions were TCR beta CDR3 sequences from RNA transcripts. Primed by the HTBI set, a first-round RT-PCR was run on the TCR CDR3. TCRdb independently ran MiXCR on the multiplex PCR reads; one entry per CDR3 protein. The data contain fewer than 200,000 distinct CDR3 sequences, around 8.9% of them seen just once; the ten biggest clones take up more than 20%. The germline V gene encodes CDR1 ENHRY and CDR2 SYGVKD. The ends lost 5 bases at V and 5 bases at J; junction bases unmatched: 10. This CDR3 is built from 16 residues. At least ten counts were recorded for this clonotype.

The chain uses TRBV10-3 and TRBJ2-3; TRBD2 matches 10 bases. The TCR originated in a woman aged 18-35 years with Graves' hyperthyroidism that later progressed to Graves' ophthalmopathy. Sample: blood. The CDR3 DNA reads as TGTGCCATCAGTCTCGGAGGAAGACTAGCGGGAGATACGCAGTATTTT. Amino acids: CAISLGGRLAGDTQYF.